This TCR beta chain was retrieved from a study of blood T cell repertoires in COVID-19. Looking at the study overall: Specimens from acute and convalescent COVID-19 originated in the United States, Italy and Spain. PBMCs, B-cell-depleted T cells, or T cells were the source of the cDNA or gDNA that made up the material.

V dropped 5 bases and J dropped 1 base, with 8 bases sitting between them. Germline V gives CDR1 SQVTM, CDR2 ANQGSEA. The CDR3 has 12 amino acids. Study processing details: Nucleated cell number was recorded as an estimate derived from reference gene primer amplification. TCRdb's table, derived via immunoSEQ multiplex PCR, lists solely in-frame clones and lacks some. The DNA gave D and trimming, while V, J and clone size come from that table. The data contain about 130,000 clones, almost 85% of them singletons. This TCR derives from a man aged 55-75 years with acute or convalescent COVID-19. The specimen was peripheral blood. The chain links TRBV29-1 to TRBJ1-1; possibly TRBD1 for D (6 bases). CDR3 region: CSVTTGNTEAFF. Here the CDR3 DNA reads TGCAGCGTTACGACAGGGAACACTGAAGCTTTCTTT.